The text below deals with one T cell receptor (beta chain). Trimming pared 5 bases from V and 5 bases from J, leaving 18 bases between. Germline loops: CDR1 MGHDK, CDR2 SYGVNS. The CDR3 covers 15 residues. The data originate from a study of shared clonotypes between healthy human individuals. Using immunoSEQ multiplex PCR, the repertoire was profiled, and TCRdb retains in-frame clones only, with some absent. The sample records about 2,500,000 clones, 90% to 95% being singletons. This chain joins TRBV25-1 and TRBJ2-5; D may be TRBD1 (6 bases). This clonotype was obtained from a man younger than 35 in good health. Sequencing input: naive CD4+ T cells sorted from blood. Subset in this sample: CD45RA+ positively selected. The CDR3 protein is CASSPSPRGPETQYF. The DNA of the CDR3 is TGTGCCAGCAGTCCTTCCCCCAGGGGCCCTGAGACCCAGTACTTC.